In its sample, the clone carrying this T cell receptor beta chain was seen many times. What it recognizes is unknown. TCR beta CDR3 regions were amplified from RNA. During a first-round RT-PCR of the TCR CDR3, the HTBI primer set was used. TCRdb re-called the multiplex PCR reads with MiXCR, one entry per CDR3 protein. The table has approximately 610,000 distinct CDR3 sequences, around 15% seen once. The data stem from a study of T cells in Graves' hyperthyroidism and ophthalmopathy. With 5 bases clipped from V and 5 bases from J, the junction kept 8 bases outside the gene matches. Germline CDR1 SGHTA, CDR2 FQGNSA. This CDR3 comprises 14 residues. Findings and limits, study-wide: Stable hyperthyroidism was told apart from ophthalmopathy by a model built on 13 V-J features.

The sequence was collected from a woman aged 40 to 49 with Graves' ophthalmopathy. Sequencing was performed on blood. The genes are TRBV7-2 and TRBJ2-7; 8 positions match TRBD2. DNA of the CDR3: TGTGCCAGCAGCCGGGGACTAGTAACCCACGAGCAGTACTTC. Residues: CASSRGLVTHEQYF. Full variable domain (outside the CDR3, taken from reference TRBV7-2 and TRBJ2-7): GAGVSQSPSNKVTEKGKDVELRCDPISGHTALYWYRQSLGQGLEFLIYFQGNSAPDKSGLPSDRFSAERTGGSVSTLTIQRTQQEDSAVYLCASSRGLVTHEQYFGPGTRLTVT.